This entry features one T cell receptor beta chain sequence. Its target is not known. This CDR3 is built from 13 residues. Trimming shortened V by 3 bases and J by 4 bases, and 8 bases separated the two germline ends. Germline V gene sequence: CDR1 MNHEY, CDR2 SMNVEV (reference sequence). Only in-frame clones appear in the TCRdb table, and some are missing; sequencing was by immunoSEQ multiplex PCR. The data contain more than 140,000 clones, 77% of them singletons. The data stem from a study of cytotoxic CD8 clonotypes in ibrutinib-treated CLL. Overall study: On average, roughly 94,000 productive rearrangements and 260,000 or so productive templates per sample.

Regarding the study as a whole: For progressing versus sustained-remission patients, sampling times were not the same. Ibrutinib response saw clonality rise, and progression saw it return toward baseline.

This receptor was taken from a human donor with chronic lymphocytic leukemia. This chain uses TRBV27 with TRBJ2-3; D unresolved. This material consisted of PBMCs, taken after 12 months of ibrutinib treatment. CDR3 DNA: TGTGCCAGCAGTTTGTCGTGGGCAGATACGCAGTATTTT. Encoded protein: CASSLSWADTQYF.